The 2 T cell receptor beta chains listed next were all sequenced from one sample in a study of cytomegalovirus exposure and HLA in healthy donors. The primer mix had 60 Vbeta and 13 Jbeta primers. The repertoire was sequenced with immunoSEQ multiplex PCR; TCRdb's copy has only in-frame clones and lacks some. The table has under 200,000 clones, roughly 84% seen once; the top ten hold 0.38%. The sequenced sample was PBMCs. These receptors were taken from a boy aged 2 to 10 in good health and CMV-seronegative.

The V gene is TRBV29-1, the J gene TRBJ2-7; possibly TRBD2 for D (6 bases). Germline CDR1 is SQVTM and CDR2 is ANQGSEA. This CDR3 contains 12 residues. The V end was cut by 4 bases, the J end by 4 bases, with 11 bases between. The CDR3 DNA reads TGCAGCGTTGGCCGCAGCGGGTACGAGCAGTACTTC. Translated: CSVGRSGYEQYF.

The chain joins TRBV19 to TRBJ2-7; possibly TRBD2 for D (6 bases). CDR3 length equals 14 residues. CDR1 is LNHDA and CDR2 is SQIVND in the germline V gene (reference sequence). V gave up 5 bases and J gave up 9 bases, with 20 bases separating them. The CDR3 sequence: CASSRGLTLWGQYF. Here the CDR3 DNA reads TGTGCCAGTAGTCGTGGACTAACACTTTGGGGGCAGTACTTC.